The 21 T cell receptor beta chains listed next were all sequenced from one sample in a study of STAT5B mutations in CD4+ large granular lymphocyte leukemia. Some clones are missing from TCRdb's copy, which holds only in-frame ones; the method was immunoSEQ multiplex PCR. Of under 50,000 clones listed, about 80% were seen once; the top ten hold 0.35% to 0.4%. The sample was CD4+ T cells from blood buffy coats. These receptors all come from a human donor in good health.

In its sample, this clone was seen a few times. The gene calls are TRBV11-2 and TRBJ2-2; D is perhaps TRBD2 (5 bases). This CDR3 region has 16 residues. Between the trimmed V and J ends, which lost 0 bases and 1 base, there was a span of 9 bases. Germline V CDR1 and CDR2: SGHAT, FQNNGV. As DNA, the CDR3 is TGTGCCAGCAGCTTAGAGATAGGGAGGAACACCGGGGAGCTGTTTTTT. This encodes CASSLEIGRNTGELFF.

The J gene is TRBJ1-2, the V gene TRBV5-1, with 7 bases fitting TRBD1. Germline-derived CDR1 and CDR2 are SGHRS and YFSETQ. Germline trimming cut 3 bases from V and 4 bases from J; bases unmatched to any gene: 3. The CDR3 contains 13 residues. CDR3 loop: CASSSGQIYGYTF. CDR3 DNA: TGCGCCAGCAGCTCGGGACAGATCTATGGCTACACCTTC. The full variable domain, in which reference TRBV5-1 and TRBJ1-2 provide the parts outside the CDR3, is KAGVTQTPRYLIKTRGQQVTLSCSPISGHRSVSWYQQTPGQGLQFLFEYFSETQRNKGNFPGRFSGRQFSNSRSEMNVSTLELGDSALYLCASSSGQIYGYTFGSGTRLTVV.

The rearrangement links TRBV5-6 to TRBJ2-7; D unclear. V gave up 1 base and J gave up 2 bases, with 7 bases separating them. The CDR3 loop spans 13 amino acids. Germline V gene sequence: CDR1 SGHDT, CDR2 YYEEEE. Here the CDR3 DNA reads TGTGCCAGCAGCTTGACTCCGCCCTACGAGCAGTACTTC. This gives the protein CASSLTPPYEQYF.

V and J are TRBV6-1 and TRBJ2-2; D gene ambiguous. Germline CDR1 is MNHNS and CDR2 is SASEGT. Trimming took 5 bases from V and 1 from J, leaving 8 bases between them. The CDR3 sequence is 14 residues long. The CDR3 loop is CASSRRRNTGELFF. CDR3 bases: TGTGCCAGCAGTCGCCGGAGGAACACCGGGGAGCTGTTTTTT.

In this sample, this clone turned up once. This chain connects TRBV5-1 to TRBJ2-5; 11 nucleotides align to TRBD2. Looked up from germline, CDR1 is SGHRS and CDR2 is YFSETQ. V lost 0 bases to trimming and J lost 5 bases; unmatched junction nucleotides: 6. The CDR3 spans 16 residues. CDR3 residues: CASSLGVAGGPETQYF. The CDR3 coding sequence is TGCGCCAGCAGCTTGGGGGTAGCGGGAGGGCCCGAGACCCAGTACTTC.

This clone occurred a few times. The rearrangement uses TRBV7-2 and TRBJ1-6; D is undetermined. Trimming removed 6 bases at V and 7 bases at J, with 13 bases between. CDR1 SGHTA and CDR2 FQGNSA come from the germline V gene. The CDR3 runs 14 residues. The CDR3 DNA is TGTGCCAGCAGAATATCTTTTGCCAATTCACCCCTCCACTTT. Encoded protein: CASRISFANSPLHF.

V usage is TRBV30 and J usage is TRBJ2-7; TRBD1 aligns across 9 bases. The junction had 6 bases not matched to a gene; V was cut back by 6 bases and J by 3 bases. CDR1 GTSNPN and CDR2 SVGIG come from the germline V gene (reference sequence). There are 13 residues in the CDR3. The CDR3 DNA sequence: TGTGCCTGCCCGGGACAGGGTGGCTACGAGCAGTACTTC. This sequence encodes CACPGQGGYEQYF.

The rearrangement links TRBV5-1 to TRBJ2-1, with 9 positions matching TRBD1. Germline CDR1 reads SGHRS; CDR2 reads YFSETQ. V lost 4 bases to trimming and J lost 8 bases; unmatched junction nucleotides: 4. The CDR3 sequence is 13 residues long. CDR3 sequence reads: CASSIQGAHEQFF. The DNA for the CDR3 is TGCGCCAGCAGCATACAGGGGGCTCATGAGCAGTTCTTC.

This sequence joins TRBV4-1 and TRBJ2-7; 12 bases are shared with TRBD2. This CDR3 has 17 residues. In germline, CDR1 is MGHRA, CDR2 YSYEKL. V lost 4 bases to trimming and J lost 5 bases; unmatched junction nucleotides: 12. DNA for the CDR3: TGCGCCAGCAGCCCACTAGAGACTAGCGGGAGTACCCACGAGCAGTACTTC. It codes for CASSPLETSGSTHEQYF.

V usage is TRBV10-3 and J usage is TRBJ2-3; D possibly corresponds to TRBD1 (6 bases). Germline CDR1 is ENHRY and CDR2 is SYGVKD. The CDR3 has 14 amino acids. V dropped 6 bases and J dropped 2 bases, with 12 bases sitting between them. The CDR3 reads CAIRDSWITDTQYF. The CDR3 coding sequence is TGTGCCATCAGGGACAGTTGGATCACAGATACGCAGTATTTT.

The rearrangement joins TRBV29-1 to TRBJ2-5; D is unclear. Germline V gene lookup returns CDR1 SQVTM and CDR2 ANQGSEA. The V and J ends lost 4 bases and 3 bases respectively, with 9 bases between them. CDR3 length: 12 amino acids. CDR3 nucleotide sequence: TGCAGCGTTGGTGGCGGCAAAGAGACCCAGTACTTC. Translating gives CSVGGGKETQYF.

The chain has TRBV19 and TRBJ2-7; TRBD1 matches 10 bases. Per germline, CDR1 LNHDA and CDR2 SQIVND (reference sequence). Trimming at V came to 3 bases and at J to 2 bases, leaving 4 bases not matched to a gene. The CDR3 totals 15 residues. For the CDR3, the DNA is TGTGCCAGTAGTATCCCAGGACAGGGGGCCTACGAGCAGTACTTC. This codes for CASSIPGQGAYEQYF.

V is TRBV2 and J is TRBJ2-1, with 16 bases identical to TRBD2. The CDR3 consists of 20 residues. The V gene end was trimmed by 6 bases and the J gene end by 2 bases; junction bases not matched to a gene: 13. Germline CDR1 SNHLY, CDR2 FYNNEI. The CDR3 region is CASSSPGTSGGGSPYNEQFF. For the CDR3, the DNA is TGTGCCAGCAGCTCCCCCGGGACTAGCGGGGGGGGGAGCCCCTACAATGAGCAGTTCTTC.

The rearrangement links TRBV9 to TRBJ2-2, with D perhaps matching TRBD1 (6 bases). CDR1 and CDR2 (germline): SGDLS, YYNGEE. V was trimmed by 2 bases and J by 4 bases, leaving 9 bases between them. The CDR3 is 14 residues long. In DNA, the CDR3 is TGTGCCAGCAGCGTTAGACAGGCCACCGGGGAGCTGTTTTTT. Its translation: CASSVRQATGELFF. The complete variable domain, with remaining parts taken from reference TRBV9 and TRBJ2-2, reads DSGVTQTPKHLITATGQRVTLRCSPRSGDLSVYWYQQSLDQGLQFLIQYYNGEERAKGNILERFSAQQFPDLHSELNLSSLELGDSALYFCASSVRQATGELFFGEGSRLTVL.

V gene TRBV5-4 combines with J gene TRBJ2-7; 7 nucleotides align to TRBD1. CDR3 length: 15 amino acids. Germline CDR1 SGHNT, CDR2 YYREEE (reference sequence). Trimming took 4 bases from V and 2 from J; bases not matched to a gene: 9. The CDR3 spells CASSPLRDSTYEQYF. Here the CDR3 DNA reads TGTGCCAGCAGCCCCCTCCGGGACAGCACCTACGAGCAGTACTTC.

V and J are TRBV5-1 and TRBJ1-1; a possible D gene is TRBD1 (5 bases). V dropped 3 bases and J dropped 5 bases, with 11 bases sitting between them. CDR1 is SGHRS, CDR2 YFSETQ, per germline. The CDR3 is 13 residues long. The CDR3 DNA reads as TGCGCCAGCAGCTCAGGGCCTTTTACTGAAGCTTTCTTT. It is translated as CASSSGPFTEAFF.

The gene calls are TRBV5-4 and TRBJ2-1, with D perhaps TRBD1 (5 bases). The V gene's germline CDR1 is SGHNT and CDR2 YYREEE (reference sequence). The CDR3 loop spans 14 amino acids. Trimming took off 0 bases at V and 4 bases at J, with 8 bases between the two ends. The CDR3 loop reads CASSLAGFYNEQFF. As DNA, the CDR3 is TGTGCCAGCAGCTTGGCAGGGTTTTACAATGAGCAGTTCTTC.

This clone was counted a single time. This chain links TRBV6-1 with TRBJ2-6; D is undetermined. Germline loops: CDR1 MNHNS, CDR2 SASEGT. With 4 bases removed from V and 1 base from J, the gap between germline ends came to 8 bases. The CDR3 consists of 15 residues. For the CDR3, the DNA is TGTGCCAGCAGTGTAGAATTTTCTGGGGCCAACGTCCTGACTTTC. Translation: CASSVEFSGANVLTF.

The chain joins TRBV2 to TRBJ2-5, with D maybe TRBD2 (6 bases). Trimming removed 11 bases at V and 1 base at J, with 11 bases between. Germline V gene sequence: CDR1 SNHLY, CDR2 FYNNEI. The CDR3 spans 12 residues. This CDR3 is CAGGTFQETQYF. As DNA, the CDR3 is TGTGCCGGTGGGACTTTCCAAGAGACCCAGTACTTC.

CDR3 nucleotides: TGTGCCAGCAGCTCCCCGACAGGGGGCTTACCTAACTATGGCTACACCTTC. It yields the protein CASSSPTGGLPNYGYTF. This chain uses TRBV7-2 with TRBJ1-2; 10 nucleotides line up with TRBD1. This CDR3 spans 17 amino acids. CDR1 SGHTA and CDR2 FQGNSA come from the germline V gene. The trim removed 4 bases at V and 0 bases at J, leaving 8 bases unmatched.

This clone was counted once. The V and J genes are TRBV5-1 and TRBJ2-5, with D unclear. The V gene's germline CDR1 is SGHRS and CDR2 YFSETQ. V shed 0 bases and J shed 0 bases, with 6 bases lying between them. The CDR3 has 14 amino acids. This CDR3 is CASSLDGYQETQYF. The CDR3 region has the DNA TGCGCCAGCAGCTTGGACGGGTACCAAGAGACCCAGTACTTC.